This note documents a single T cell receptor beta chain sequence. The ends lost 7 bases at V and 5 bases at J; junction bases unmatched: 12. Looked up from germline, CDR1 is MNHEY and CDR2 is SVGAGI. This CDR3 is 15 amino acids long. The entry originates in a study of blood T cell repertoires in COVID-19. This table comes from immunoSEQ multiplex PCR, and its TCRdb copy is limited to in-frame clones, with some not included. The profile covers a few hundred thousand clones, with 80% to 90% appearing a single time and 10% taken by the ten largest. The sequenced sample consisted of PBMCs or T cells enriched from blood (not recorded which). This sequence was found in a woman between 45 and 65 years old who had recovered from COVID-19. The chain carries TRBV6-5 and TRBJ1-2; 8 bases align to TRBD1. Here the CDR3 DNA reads TGTGCCAGCATCAAACGGACAGGGCTAGGATATGGCTACACCTTC. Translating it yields CASIKRTGLGYGYTF.